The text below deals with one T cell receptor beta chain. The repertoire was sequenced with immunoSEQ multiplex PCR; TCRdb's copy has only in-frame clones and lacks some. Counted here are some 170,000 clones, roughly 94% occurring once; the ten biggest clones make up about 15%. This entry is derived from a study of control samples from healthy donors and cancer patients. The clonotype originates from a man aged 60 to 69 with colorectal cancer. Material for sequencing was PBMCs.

The CDR3 is CASSIDDGNEQFF. The CDR3 nucleotides are TGTGCCAGTAGTATAGATGATGGGAATGAGCAGTTCTTC. This chain joins TRBV19 and TRBJ2-1; D not resolved. There are 13 residues in the CDR3. V was cut by 0 bases and J by 7 bases, with 7 bases left in between. CDR1 is LNHDA, CDR2 SQIVND, per germline (reference sequence).